This entry lists 3 T cell receptor beta chains sequenced from one sample in a study of T cell responses to AZD1222 COVID-19 vaccine. Using immunoSEQ multiplex PCR, the repertoire was profiled, and TCRdb retains in-frame clones only, with some absent. There are 120,000 or so clones in the sample; approximately 88% occur only once, and 28% lies in the top ten. This specimen was peripheral blood, taken on day 0 of AZD1222 vaccination. The source of these receptors is an adult in good health.

This sequence joins TRBV7-9 and TRBJ1-2; possible D gene TRBD1, 5 bases. The CDR3 covers 16 residues. V was cut by 5 bases and J by 4 bases, with 20 bases left in between. Per germline, CDR1 SEHNR and CDR2 FQNEAQ (reference sequence). CDR3 protein: CASSDEYRYHLYGYTF. CDR3 in DNA: TGTGCCAGCAGCGACGAGTACAGGTACCACCTCTATGGCTACACCTTC.

This chain uses TRBV5-1 with TRBJ1-1; D uncertain. CDR1 and CDR2 from the germline V gene are SGHRS and YFSETQ. The ends were cut back, 0 bases at V and 4 bases at J, with 13 bases in the middle. This CDR3 has 15 amino acids. The CDR3 DNA follows: TGCGCCAGCAGCTTGGACGGCCTACCGGCCACTGAAGCTTTCTTT. Its translation is CASSLDGLPATEAFF.

The chain recombines TRBV24-1 with TRBJ2-1; D call uncertain. Trimming pared 4 bases from V and 0 bases from J, leaving 9 bases between. Germline CDR1 and CDR2: KGHDR and SFDVKD. CDR3 length: 15 amino acids. In DNA form, the CDR3 reads TGTGCCACCAGTGACCCCCAGAGCTCCTACAATGAGCAGTTCTTC. Protein sequence: CATSDPQSSYNEQFF.